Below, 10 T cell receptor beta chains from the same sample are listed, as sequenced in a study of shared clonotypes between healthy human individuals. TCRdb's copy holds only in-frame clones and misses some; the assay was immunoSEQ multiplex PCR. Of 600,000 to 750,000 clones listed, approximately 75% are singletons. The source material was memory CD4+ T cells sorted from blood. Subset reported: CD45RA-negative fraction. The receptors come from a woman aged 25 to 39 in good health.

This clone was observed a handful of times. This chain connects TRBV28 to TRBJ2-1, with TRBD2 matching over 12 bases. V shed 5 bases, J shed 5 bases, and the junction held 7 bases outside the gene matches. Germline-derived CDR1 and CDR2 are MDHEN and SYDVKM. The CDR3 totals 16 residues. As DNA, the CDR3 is TGTGCCAGCAGTCCGCGACTAGCGGGAGACCACAATGAGCAGTTCTTC. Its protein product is CASSPRLAGDHNEQFF.

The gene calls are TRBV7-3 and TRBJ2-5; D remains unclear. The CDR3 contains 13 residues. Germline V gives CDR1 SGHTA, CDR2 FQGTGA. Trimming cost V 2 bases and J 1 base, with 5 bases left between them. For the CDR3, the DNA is TGTGCCAGCAGCTTATACAGCCAAGAGACCCAGTACTTC. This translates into CASSLYSQETQYF. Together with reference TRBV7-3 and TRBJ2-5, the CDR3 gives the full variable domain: GAGVSQTPSNKVTEKGKYVELRCDPISGHTALYWYRQSLGQGPEFLIYFQGTGAADDSGLPNDRFFAVRPEGSVSTLKIQRTERGDSAVYLCASSLYSQETQYFGPGTRLLVL.

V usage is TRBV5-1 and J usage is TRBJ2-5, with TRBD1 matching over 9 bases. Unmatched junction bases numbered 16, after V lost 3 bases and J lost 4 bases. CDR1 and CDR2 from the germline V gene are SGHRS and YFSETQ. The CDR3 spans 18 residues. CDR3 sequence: CASSSRSTGGSYLETQYF. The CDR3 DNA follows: TGCGCCAGCAGCTCACGCTCGACAGGGGGATCTTATTTAGAGACCCAGTACTTC.

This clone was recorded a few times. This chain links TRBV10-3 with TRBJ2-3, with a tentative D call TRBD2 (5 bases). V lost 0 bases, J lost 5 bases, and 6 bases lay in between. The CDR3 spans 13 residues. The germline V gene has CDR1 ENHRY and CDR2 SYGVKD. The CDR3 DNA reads TGTGCCATCAGTGAGTCTGGAGGAGATACGCAGTATTTT. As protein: CAISESGGDTQYF.

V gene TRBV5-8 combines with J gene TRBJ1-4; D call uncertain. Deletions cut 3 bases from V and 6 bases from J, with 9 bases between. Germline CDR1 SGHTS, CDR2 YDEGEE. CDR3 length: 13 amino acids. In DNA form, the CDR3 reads TGTGCCAGCAGCTCGTGGGATGATGAAAAACTGTTTTTT. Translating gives CASSSWDDEKLFF.

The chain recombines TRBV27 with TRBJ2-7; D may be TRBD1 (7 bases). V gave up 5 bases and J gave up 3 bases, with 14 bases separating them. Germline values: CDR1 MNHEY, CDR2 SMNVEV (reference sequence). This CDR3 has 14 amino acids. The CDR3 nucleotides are TGTGCCAGCAGTCCTCAGGGGGGTCGCTACGAGCAGTACTTC. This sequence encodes CASSPQGGRYEQYF.

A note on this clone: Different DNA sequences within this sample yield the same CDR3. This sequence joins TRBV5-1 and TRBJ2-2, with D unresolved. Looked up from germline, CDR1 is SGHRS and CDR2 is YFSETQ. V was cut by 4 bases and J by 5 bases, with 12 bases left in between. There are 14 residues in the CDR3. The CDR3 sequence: CASSLGGETGELFF. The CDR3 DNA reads TGCGCCAGCAGCCTCGGTGGGGAAACCGGGGAGCTGTTTTTT.

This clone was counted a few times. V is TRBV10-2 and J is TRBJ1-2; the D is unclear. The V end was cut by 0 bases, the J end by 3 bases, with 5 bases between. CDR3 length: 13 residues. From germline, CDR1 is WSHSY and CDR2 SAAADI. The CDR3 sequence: CASSESGDYGYTF. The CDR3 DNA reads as TGCGCCAGCAGTGAGTCCGGGGACTATGGCTACACCTTC.

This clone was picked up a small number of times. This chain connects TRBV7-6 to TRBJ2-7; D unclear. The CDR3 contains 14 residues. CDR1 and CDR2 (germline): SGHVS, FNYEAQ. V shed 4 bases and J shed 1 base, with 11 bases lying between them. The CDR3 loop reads CASSSNSVSYEQYF. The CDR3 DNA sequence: TGTGCCAGCAGCTCCAATTCAGTTTCCTACGAGCAGTACTTC.

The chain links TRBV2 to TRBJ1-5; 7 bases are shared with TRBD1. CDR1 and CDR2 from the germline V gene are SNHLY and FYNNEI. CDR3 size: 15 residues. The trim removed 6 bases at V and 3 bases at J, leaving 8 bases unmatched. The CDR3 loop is CASSGRDSPNQPQHF. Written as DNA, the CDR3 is TGTGCCAGCAGCGGCCGGGACAGCCCCAATCAGCCCCAGCATTTT. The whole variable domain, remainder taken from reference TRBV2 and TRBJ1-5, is EPEVTQTPSHQVTQMGQEVILRCVPISNHLYFYWYRQILGQKVEFLVSFYNNEISEKSEIFDDQFSVERPDGSNFTLKIRSTKLEDSAMYFCASSGRDSPNQPQHFGDGTRLSIL.